This T cell receptor beta chain was identified during a study of blood T cell repertoires in COVID-19. Here immunoSEQ multiplex PCR was the method, and the copy in TCRdb shows in-frame clones only, minus some. Of approximately 300,000 clones detected, 80% to 90% appear once; the ten largest clones hold 1%. Germline V CDR1 and CDR2: SGHNT, YYREEE (reference sequence). The length of the CDR3 is 14 residues. Trimming at V came to 4 bases and at J to 3 bases, leaving 1 base not matched to a gene. This TCR was sampled from a man in his fifties or sixties with active or convalescent COVID-19. This sequence joins TRBV5-4 and TRBJ1-3; 10 bases map to TRBD1. The sequencing sample was made of peripheral blood. The DNA of the CDR3 is TGTGCCAGCAGCGGGACAGGGGATGGAAACACCATATATTTT. Protein sequence: CASSGTGDGNTIYF.